This entry describes one T cell receptor (beta chain). The count of this clone is one. What this receptor recognizes is not known. One base away there is no much larger clone; base qualities are not given. Via the germline V gene (reference sequence), CDR1 is LNHDA and CDR2 SQIVND. Germline trimming amounts to 5 bases on V and 0 bases on J, with 11 as the count of junction bases outside the gene matches. From cysteine to phenylalanine, the CDR3 is 19 amino acids long. The entry retains the CDR3 DNA only, 57 bases that are in frame from base 1. The sample comes from a study of blood T cell repertoires in COVID-19 (dated by TCRdb to the early 2020s). About the investigation overall: Collaborator samples came from the United States, Italy and Spain and covered acute and convalescent phases of COVID-19. The repertoires were released in a freely available public database meant as a resource for research on the immune response to SARS-CoV-2. Samples were obtained from the ongoing ImmuneRACE study (first 160 participants) and from 1,254 subjects provided by 6 global collaborators. Where available, HLA class I and class II types were obtained from metadata supplied by the sample provider rather than from assay-based typing. Deeply sampled blood TCRbeta repertoires from subjects exposed to, actively infected with, or recovered from COVID-19 were included in the dataset. A de-identified subject ID, COVID-19 status, age in years and sex were almost always included in the sample metadata. The prospective study material was composed of cDNA or gDNA derived from T cells, B-cell-depleted T cells, or PBMCs.

The research as a whole found: The quantity of clinical and demographic metadata differed by source and by participant and was supplied without curation.

TCRbeta CDR3 regions were amplified from genomic DNA by means of the immunoSEQ Assay, a bias-controlled multiplex PCR. In the authors' own workflow: Nucleated cell counts per sample were estimated from amplification of reference gene primers within the assay. To quantify the absolute abundance of each unique TCRbeta CDR3 rearrangement, sequence reads were collapsed and filtered. For each sample, productive Simpson clonality was calculated by taking the square root of Simpson's diversity index across productive rearrangements. TCRdb holds this immuneACCESS table with in-frame rearrangements only. Some clones are missing; in checked studies, unresolved V genes explain under half, and the rest has no known cause. For V, J and clone size, that table is used; D and trimming come from the DNA. Counted in this sample were approximately 230,000 clones; around 80% of them appeared once. The ten largest clonotypes hold 15% of the sample.

Enrolling through a virtual design, the prospective study's participants ranged in age from roughly 18 to 89 years and lived across 24 United States geographic areas. In the prospective study, participants were assigned to cohorts based on the clinical history participants reported in a screening survey and a study questionnaire. ImmuneRACE Cohort 3 recovered participants were defined by two consecutive negative NP/OP PCR tests, healthcare professional clearance, or symptom resolution. Mobile phlebotomists in the prospective study collected whole blood, serum and a nasopharyngeal or oropharyngeal swab from every participant. Participants in the prospective study had the option to provide additional blood draws and questionnaires over an approximately 2-month period. Before DNA extraction, prospective study blood samples were shipped either frozen or at room temperature.

The V gene is TRBV19 and the J gene is TRBJ2-5, with 14 junctional bases fitting TRBD2. The sample comprised PBMCs or T cells enriched from blood (not recorded which). This receptor was obtained from a middle-aged man who had recovered from COVID-19. In nucleotides, the sequence is TGTGCCAGTAGTTTCACGACTAGCGGGGGGGCCCCGTACCAAGAGACCCAGTACTTC. Its amino acids are CASSFTTSGGAPYQETQYF.